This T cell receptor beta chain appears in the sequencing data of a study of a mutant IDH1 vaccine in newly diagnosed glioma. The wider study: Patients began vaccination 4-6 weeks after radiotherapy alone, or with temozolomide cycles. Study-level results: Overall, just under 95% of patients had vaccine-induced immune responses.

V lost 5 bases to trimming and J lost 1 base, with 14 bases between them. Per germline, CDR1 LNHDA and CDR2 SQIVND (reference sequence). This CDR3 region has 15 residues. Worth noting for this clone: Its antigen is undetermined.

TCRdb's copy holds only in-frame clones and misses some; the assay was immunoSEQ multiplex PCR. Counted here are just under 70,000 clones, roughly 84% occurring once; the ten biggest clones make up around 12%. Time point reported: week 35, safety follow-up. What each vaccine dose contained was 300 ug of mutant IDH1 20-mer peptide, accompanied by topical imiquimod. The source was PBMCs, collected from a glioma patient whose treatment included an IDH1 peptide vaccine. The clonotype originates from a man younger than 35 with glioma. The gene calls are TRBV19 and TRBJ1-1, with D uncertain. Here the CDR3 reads CASSASSSGNTEAFF. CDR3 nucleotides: TGTGCCAGTAGTGCGTCTTCATCGGGGAACACTGAAGCTTTCTTT.